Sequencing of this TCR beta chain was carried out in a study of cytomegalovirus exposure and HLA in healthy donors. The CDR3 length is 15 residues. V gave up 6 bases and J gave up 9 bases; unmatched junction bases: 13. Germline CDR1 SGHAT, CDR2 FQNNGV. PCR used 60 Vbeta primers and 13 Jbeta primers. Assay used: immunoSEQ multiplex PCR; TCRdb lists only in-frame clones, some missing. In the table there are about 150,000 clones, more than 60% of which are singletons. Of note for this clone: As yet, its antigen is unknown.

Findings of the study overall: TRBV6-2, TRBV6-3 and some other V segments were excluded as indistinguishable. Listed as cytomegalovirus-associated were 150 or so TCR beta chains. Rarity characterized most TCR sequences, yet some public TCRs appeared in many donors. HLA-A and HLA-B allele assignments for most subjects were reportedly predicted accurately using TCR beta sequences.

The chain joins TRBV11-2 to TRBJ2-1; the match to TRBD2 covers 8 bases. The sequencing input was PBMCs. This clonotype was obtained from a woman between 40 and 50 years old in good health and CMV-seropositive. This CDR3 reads CASRDNSGGGGEQFF. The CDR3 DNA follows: TGTGCCAGCAGGGACAACAGCGGGGGAGGGGGTGAGCAGTTCTTC.